The 9 T cell receptor beta chains below come from one sample, sequenced in a study of cytomegalovirus exposure and HLA in healthy donors (dated by TCRdb to the late 2010s). Library preparation used the immunoSEQ multiplex PCR assay. A mixture of 60 forward primers for TCR Vbeta segments and 13 reverse primers for TCR Jbeta segments was used in the multiplex PCR. The table comes from immuneACCESS by way of TCRdb, which keeps in-frame sequences with V and J called. Part of the clones is missing from these tables; in studies checked, under half for an unresolved V gene and the rest for unknown reasons. The sample yields about 200,000 clones; about four fifths were counted once. 0.85% to 1.4% of the sample is taken by the ten largest. The sample was PBMCs. Every receptor here comes from a woman aged 40 to 55 in good health and CMV-seronegative.

V is TRBV4-3 and J is TRBJ2-1; 8 bases align to TRBD1. CDR3 size: 16 residues. CDR1 and CDR2 (germline): LGHNA, YSLEER. V lost 3 bases, J lost 3 bases, and 7 bases stayed unmatched. The CDR3 reads CASSQTGVTDYNEQFF. The CDR3 coding sequence is TGCGCCAGCAGCCAGACAGGGGTAACTGACTACAATGAGCAGTTCTTC.

The V and J genes are TRBV7-2 and TRBJ2-1, with 10 bases fitting TRBD2. J lost 5 bases, V lost 2 bases, and 6 bases had no gene match. The germline CDR1 and CDR2 sequences are SGHTA and FQGNSA. This CDR3 is built from 16 residues. DNA of the CDR3: TGTGCCAGCAGCTTAAAGCGGGAGGGCCCGGACAATGAGCAGTTCTTC. This codes for CASSLKREGPDNEQFF.

This clone was seen just once. The chain couples TRBV5-6 to TRBJ2-1; 7 positions match TRBD1. The CDR3 contains 15 residues. In germline, CDR1 is SGHDT, CDR2 YYEEEE. V lost 5 bases to trimming and J lost 8 bases; unmatched junction nucleotides: 13. This CDR3 reads CASRKIFGTAYEQFF. The CDR3 DNA sequence: TGTGCCAGCAGAAAAATTTTCGGGACAGCTTATGAGCAGTTCTTC.

This clone was detected a few times. V usage is TRBV15 and J usage is TRBJ1-2; D perhaps matches TRBD1 (5 bases). The CDR3 covers 15 residues. In germline, CDR1 is LNHNV, CDR2 YYDKDF (reference sequence). The ends were cut back, 5 bases at V and 6 bases at J, with 19 bases in the middle. The CDR3 sequence: CATSFQEGNGDGYTF. The DNA of the CDR3 is TGTGCCACCAGCTTCCAGGAGGGGAACGGGGATGGCTACACCTTC. Using reference TRBV15 and TRBJ1-2 for the parts outside the CDR3, the full variable domain is DAMVIQNPRYQVTQFGKPVTLSCSQTLNHNVMYWYQQKSSQAPKLLFHYYDKDFNNEADTPDNFQSRRPNTSFCFLDIRSPGLGDTAMYLCATSFQEGNGDGYTFGSGTRLTVV.

The chain carries TRBV2 and TRBJ1-3; 10 bases agree with TRBD1. Germline V gene sequence: CDR1 SNHLY, CDR2 FYNNEI. The CDR3 has 15 amino acids. V lost 5 bases to trimming and J lost 6 bases; unmatched junction nucleotides: 7. The CDR3 here is CASSPSGTGVNTIYF. DNA of the CDR3: TGTGCCAGCAGTCCCTCCGGGACAGGGGTAAACACCATATATTTT.

The V gene is TRBV5-4, the J gene TRBJ2-6; D ambiguous. Germline loops: CDR1 SGHNT, CDR2 YYREEE (reference sequence). This CDR3 has 16 amino acids. Trimming shortened V by 0 bases and J by 0 bases, and 7 bases separated the two germline ends. CDR3 bases: TGTGCCAGCAGCTTGGGCGGAAGCTCTGGGGCCAACGTCCTGACTTTC. Amino acids: CASSLGGSSGANVLTF.

The V gene is TRBV7-3, the J gene TRBJ2-3, with D perhaps matching TRBD1 (5 bases). The CDR3 spans 21 residues. Germline V gene sequence: CDR1 SGHTA, CDR2 FQGTGA. V lost 0 bases and J lost 2, with 27 bases in between. The CDR3 DNA is TGTGCCAGCAGCTTAACAGCATCGGTTCGCGGCGGCAAGGGGCACACAGATACGCAGTATTTT. Its protein is CASSLTASVRGGKGHTDTQYF.

This clone was seen only a few times. V usage is TRBV4-2 and J usage is TRBJ2-5; D is possibly TRBD2 (6 bases). Germline V gene lookup returns CDR1 LGHNA and CDR2 YNFKEQ. The CDR3 sequence is 19 residues long. V was trimmed by 0 bases and J by 0 bases, leaving 20 bases between them. The chain's CDR3 is CASSQDLGGRSLYQETQYF. DNA for the CDR3: TGTGCCAGCAGCCAAGATCTTGGGGGGAGATCCCTGTACCAAGAGACCCAGTACTTC.

This clone was seen only a few times. The chain combines TRBV9 with TRBJ2-1; 8 bases are a match to TRBD2. V lost 1 base to trimming and J lost 9 bases; unmatched junction nucleotides: 9. Germline CDR1 SGDLS, CDR2 YYNGEE. CDR3 size: 15 residues. The CDR3: CASSVTGLGVLEQFF. The CDR3 nucleotides are TGTGCCAGCAGCGTAACGGGACTAGGTGTCCTTGAGCAGTTCTTC.